This T cell receptor beta chain was captured by sequencing in a study of cytomegalovirus exposure and HLA in healthy donors. This clone was picked up one time. The table came from immunoSEQ multiplex PCR; TCRdb's copy has only in-frame clones and leaves some out. This sample has about 180,000 clones, with about 85% found just once. CDR1 is SGHNT and CDR2 is YYREEE in the germline V gene (reference sequence). Germline trimming cut 4 bases from V and 4 bases from J; bases unmatched to any gene: 5. The CDR3 runs 13 residues. Sequenced input: PBMCs. The chain carries TRBV5-4 and TRBJ2-7; 7 nucleotides match TRBD1. This receptor was obtained from a young man in good health and CMV-seropositive. As DNA, the CDR3 is TGTGCCAGCAGCATGGGACAGAGTTACGAGCAGTACTTC. The encoded protein is CASSMGQSYEQYF.